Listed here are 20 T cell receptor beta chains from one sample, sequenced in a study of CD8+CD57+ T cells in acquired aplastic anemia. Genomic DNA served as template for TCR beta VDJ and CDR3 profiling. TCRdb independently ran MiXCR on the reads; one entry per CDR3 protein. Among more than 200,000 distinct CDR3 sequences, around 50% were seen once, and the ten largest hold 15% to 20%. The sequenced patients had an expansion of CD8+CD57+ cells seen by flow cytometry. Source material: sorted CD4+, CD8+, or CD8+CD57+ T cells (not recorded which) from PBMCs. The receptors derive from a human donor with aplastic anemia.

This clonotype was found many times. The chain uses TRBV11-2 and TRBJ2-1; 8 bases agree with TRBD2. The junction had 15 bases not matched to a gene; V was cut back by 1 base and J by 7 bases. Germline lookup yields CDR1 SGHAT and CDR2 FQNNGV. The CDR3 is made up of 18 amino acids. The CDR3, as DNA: TGTGCCAGCAGCTTAGGCTCTTATCGGGGGGGGCTAAGGAATGAGCAGTTCTTC. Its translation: CASSLGSYRGGLRNEQFF.

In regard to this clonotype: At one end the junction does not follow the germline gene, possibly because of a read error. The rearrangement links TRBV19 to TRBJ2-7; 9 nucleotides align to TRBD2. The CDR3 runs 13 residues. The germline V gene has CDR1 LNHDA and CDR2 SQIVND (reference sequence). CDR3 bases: TGTGCCAGTAGTTCTAGCGGGGTCAACGAGCAGTGCTTC. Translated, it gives CASSSSGVNEQCF.

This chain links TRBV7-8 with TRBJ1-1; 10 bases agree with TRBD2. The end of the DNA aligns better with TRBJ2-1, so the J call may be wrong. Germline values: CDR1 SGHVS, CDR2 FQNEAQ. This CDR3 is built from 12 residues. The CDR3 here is CASSSLAGVQFF. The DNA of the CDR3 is TGTGCCAGCAGCTCCCTAGCGGGGGTGCAGTTCTTC.

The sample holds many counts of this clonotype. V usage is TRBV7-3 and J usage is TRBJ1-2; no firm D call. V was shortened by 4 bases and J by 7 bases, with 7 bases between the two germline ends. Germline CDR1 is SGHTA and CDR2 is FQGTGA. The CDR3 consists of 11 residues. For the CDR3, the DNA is TGTGCCAGCAGCTCGAGAGGTGGCTACACCTTC. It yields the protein CASSSRGGYTF.

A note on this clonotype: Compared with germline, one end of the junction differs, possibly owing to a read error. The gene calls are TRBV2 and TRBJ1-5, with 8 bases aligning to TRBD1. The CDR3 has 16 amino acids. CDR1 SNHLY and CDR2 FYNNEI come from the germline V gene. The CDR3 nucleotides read TGTGCCAGCAGTGGGACAGGGAGGTATAGCAGTCAGCCCCAGCATTTT. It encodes CASSGTGRYSSQPQHF.

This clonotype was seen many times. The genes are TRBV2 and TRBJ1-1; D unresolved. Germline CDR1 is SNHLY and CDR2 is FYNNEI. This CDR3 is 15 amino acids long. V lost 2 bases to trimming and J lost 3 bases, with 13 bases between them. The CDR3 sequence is CASSESPRSDTEAFF. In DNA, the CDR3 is TGTGCCAGCAGTGAATCGCCGCGGTCCGACACTGAAGCTTTCTTT.

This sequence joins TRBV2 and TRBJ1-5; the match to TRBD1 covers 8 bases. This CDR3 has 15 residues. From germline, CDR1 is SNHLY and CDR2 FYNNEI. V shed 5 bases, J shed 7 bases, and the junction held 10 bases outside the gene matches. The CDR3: CASSTGQGRGQPQHF. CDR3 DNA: TGTGCCAGCAGTACCGGACAGGGAAGGGGGCAGCCCCAGCATTTT.

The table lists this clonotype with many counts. The chain's CDR3 is CASSPIRQAATNEKLFF. The CDR3, as DNA: TGCGCCAGCAGCCCTATCCGGCAGGCTGCAACTAATGAAAAACTGTTTTTT. This rearrangement joins TRBV4-1 to TRBJ1-4, with D unclear. The V end was cut by 4 bases, the J end by 0 bases, with 15 bases between. Per germline, CDR1 MGHRA and CDR2 YSYEKL. CDR3 length: 17 amino acids.

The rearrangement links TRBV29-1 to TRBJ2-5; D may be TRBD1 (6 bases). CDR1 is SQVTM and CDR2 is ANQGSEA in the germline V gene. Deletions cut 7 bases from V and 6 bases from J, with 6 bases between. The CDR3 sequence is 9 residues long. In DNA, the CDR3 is TGCAGCGGGGGGCAGACCCAGTACTTC. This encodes CSGGQTQYF.

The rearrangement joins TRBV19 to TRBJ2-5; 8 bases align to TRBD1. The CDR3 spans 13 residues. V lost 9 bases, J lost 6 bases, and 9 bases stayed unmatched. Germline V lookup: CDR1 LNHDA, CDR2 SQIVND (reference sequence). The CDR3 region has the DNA TGTGCCAGCAGACCCGGACAGGGAAAGACCCAGTACTTC. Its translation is CASRPGQGKTQYF.

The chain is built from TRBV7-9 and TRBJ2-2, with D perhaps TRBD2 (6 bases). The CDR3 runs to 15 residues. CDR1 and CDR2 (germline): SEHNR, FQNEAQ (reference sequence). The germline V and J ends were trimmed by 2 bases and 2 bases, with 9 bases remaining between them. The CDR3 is CASSLQTSNTGELFF. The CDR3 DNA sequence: TGTGCCAGCAGCTTACAAACTAGCAACACCGGGGAGCTGTTTTTT.

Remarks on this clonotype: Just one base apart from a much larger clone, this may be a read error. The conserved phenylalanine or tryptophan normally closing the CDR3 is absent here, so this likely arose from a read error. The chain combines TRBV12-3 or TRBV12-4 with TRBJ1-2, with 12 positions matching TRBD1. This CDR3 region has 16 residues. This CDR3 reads CASTSSGTGGGYAYTL. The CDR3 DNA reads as TGTGCCAGCACCTCTTCCGGGACAGGGGGCGGCTATGCCTACACCCTC.

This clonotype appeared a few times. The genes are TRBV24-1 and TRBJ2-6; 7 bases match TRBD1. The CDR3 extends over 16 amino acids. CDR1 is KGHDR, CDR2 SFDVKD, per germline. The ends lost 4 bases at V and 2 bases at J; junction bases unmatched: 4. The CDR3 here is CATSDRDRAGANVLTF. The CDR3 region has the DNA TGTGCCACCAGTGACCGCGACAGGGCTGGGGCCAACGTCCTGACTTTC.

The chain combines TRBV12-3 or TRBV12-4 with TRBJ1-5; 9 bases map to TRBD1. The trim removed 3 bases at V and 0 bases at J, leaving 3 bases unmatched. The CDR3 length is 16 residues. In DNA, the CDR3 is TGTGCCAGCAGTTTTTGGACAGGGGATAGCAATCAGCCCCAGCATTTT. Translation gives CASSFWTGDSNQPQHF.

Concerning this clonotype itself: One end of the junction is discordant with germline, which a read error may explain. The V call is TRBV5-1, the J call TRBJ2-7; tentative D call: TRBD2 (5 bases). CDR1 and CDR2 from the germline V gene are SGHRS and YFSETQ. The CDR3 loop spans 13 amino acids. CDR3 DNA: TGCGCCAGCAGAGGACTGATCTACAATGAGCAGTCCTTC. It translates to CASRGLIYNEQSF. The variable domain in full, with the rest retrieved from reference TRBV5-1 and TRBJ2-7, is KAGVTQTPRYLIKTRGQQVTLSCSPISGHRSVSWYQQTPGQGLQFLFEYFSETQRNKGNFPGRFSGRQFSNSRSEMNVSTLELGDSALYLCASRGLIYNEQSFGPGTRLTVT.

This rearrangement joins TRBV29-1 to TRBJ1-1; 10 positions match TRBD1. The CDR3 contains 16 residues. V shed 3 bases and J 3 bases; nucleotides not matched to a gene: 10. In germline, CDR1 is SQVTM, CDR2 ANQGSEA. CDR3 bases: TGCAGCGTTGAGGGTTCCGGCGGGACAGGGGACACTGAAGCTTTCTTT. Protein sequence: CSVEGSGGTGDTEAFF.

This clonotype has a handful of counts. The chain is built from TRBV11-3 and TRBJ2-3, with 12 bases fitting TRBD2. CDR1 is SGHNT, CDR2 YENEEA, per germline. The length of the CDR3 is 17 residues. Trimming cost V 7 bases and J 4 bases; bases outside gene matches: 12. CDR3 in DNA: TGTGCCAGCAACCGGACTAGCGGGGATGGGGCACCAGATACGCAGTATTTT. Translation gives CASNRTSGDGAPDTQYF.

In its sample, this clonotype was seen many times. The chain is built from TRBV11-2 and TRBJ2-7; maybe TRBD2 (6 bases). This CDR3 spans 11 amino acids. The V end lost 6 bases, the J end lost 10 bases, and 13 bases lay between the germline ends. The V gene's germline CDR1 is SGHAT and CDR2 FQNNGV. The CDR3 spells CASRGGGEQYF. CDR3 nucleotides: TGTGCCAGCAGGGGAGGTGGCGAACAGTACTTC.

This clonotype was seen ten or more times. The CDR3, as DNA: TGCAGCGTTGTGAGCGGGGTCAATGAGCAGTTCTTC. Translation gives CSVVSGVNEQFF. V gene TRBV29-1 combines with J gene TRBJ2-1; 7 nucleotides match TRBD2. Germline assignment: CDR1 SQVTM and CDR2 ANQGSEA. There are 12 residues in the CDR3. Trimming at V came to 4 bases and at J to 6 bases, leaving 3 bases not matched to a gene.

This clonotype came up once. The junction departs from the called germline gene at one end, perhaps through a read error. CDR3 loop: CASSWTGVGEKLFF. The CDR3 DNA reads TGCGCCAGCAGTTGGACAGGGGTTGGTGAAAAACTGTTTTTT. The chain recombines TRBV6-1 with TRBJ1-4; 9 nucleotides agree with TRBD1. This CDR3 has 14 amino acids. Germline assignment: CDR1 MNHNS and CDR2 SASEGT.